These 15 T cell receptor beta chains originate from one sample sequenced in a study of identical twins (TCRdb year 2016). Receptors were amplified or captured by 5' RACE. The reads were generated on an Illumina HiSeq 2000. Clones were called with MiXCR by TCRdb after fastp trimmed the public reads at Q25, and only in-frame beta chains were retained. Rows matching on CDR3 protein sequence are summarized as one entry with the most common DNA and genes. The sample includes 1,800,000 or so distinct CDR3 sequences, with under 35% observed a single time. The top ten clonotypes cover about 0.27% of the sample. The source material was cord blood. The receptors stem from a newborn girl in good health.

This clonotype came up many times. The V and J genes are TRBV6-5 and TRBJ1-5; the match to TRBD1 covers 10 bases. The CDR3 has 15 amino acids. Trimming cost V 6 bases and J 3 bases; bases outside gene matches: 5. Per the germline V gene, CDR1 is MNHEY and CDR2 is SVGAGI. This CDR3 is CASSRDRGSNQPQHF. For the CDR3, the DNA is TGTGCCAGCAGCAGGGACAGGGGCTCCAATCAGCCCCAGCATTTT.

The chain uses TRBV2 and TRBJ2-1; perhaps D is TRBD1 or TRBD2 (6 bases each). The V gene lost 7 bases and the J gene lost 6 bases, with 13 bases spanning the gap. This CDR3 comprises 13 residues. In germline, CDR1 is SNHLY, CDR2 FYNNEI. The chain's CDR3 is CASNGGAGNEQFF. The CDR3 DNA follows: TGTGCCAGCAACGGGGGCGCCGGCAATGAGCAGTTCTTC.

This clonotype was seen only a few times. The chain carries TRBV5-1 and TRBJ2-5; unclear D gene. Deletions cut 2 bases from V and 1 base from J, with 6 bases between. CDR1 and CDR2 from the germline V gene are SGHRS and YFSETQ. The CDR3 is 13 amino acids. The DNA for the CDR3 is TGCGCCAGCAGCTTTCTACCCCAAGAGACCCAGTACTTC. Translation: CASSFLPQETQYF. Together with reference TRBV5-1 and TRBJ2-5, the CDR3 gives the full variable domain: KAGVTQTPRYLIKTRGQQVTLSCSPISGHRSVSWYQQTPGQGLQFLFEYFSETQRNKGNFPGRFSGRQFSNSRSEMNVSTLELGDSALYLCASSFLPQETQYFGPGTRLLVL.

The chain employs TRBV15 and TRBJ1-2; possibly TRBD1 for D (6 bases). Trimming took 4 bases from V and 4 from J, leaving 16 bases between them. The CDR3 loop spans 15 amino acids. Germline CDR1 LNHNV, CDR2 YYDKDF (reference sequence). CDR3 protein: CATSTFRGMGYGYTF. The CDR3 DNA reads TGTGCCACCAGCACTTTCAGGGGAATGGGCTATGGCTACACCTTC.

The gene calls are TRBV16 and TRBJ1-1; TRBD1 is a possible D gene (5 bases). V was pared by 0 bases and J by 6 bases, with 11 bases between. The CDR3 has 14 amino acids. In germline, CDR1 is KGHSY, CDR2 FQNENV. This chain's CDR3 is CASSQSGGRAEAFF. The CDR3 DNA follows: TGTGCCAGCAGCCAATCGGGGGGTCGGGCTGAAGCTTTCTTT.

CDR3 sequence (DNA): TGTGCCAGCAGCCAGCCGGGACAGGGGTTCAATGAGCAGTTCTTC. Amino acids: CASSQPGQGFNEQFF. The rearrangement links TRBV7-9 to TRBJ2-1; 10 nucleotides match TRBD1. Germline V lookup: CDR1 SEHNR, CDR2 FQNEAQ (reference sequence). V shed 5 bases and J 6 bases; nucleotides not matched to a gene: 7. The length of the CDR3 is 15 residues.

The chain joins TRBV7-2 to TRBJ2-1, with D possibly being TRBD2 (6 bases). This CDR3 has 13 residues. V dropped 8 bases and J dropped 7 bases, with 15 bases sitting between them. Germline CDR1 and CDR2: SGHTA and FQGNSA. The CDR3 DNA is TGTGCCAGCGCCAAGGACTATAGGAATGAGCAGTTCTTC. This encodes CASAKDYRNEQFF. Based on the CDR3 plus reference TRBV7-2 and TRBJ2-1, the full variable domain is GAGVSQSPSNKVTEKGKDVELRCDPISGHTALYWYRQSLGQGLEFLIYFQGNSAPDKSGLPSDRFSAERTGGSVSTLTIQRTQQEDSAVYLCASAKDYRNEQFFGPGTRLTVL.

The rearrangement uses TRBV20-1 and TRBJ2-5, with D perhaps being TRBD1 or TRBD2 (5 bases each). Germline loops: CDR1 DFQATT, CDR2 SNEGSKA (reference sequence). V lost 5 bases, J lost 5 bases, and 27 bases lay in between. The CDR3 covers 17 residues. Written as DNA, the CDR3 is TGCAGTGCTCGATCTGAGACGGGACCACCCGAAGGTGAGACCCAGTACTTC. Translating gives CSARSETGPPEGETQYF.

This chain links TRBV27 with TRBJ1-6, with D possibly matching TRBD1 (6 bases). Trimming pared 5 bases from V and 5 bases from J, leaving 7 bases between. CDR1 and CDR2 from the germline V gene are MNHEY and SMNVEV (reference sequence). The CDR3 extends over 13 amino acids. In nucleotides, the CDR3 is TGTGCCAGCAGTGACAGGAATAATTCACCCCTCCACTTT. Translation: CASSDRNNSPLHF.

The chain employs TRBV3-1 and TRBJ2-2; D could derive from TRBD1 or TRBD2 (5 bases each). Germline CDR1 and CDR2: LGHDT and YNNKEL (reference sequence). The CDR3 totals 14 residues. V lost 1 base and J lost 6, with 9 bases in between. CDR3 nucleotides: TGTGCCAGCAGCCAAGGGGGGAAGGCCGGGGAGCTGTTTTTT. Protein product: CASSQGGKAGELFF. Drawing the rest from reference TRBV3-1 and TRBJ2-2, the complete variable domain is DTAVSQTPKYLVTQMGNDKSIKCEQNLGHDTMYWYKQDSKKFLKIMFSYNNKELIINETVPNRFSPKSPDKAHLNLHINSLELGDSAVYFCASSQGGKAGELFFGEGSRLTVL.

A few counts support this clonotype. V and J are TRBV5-1 and TRBJ1-2, with 7 nucleotides matching TRBD1. The V gene end was trimmed by 2 bases and the J gene end by 3 bases; junction bases not matched to a gene: 4. Per germline, CDR1 SGHRS and CDR2 YFSETQ. The CDR3 sequence is 14 residues long. The CDR3 DNA is TGCGCCAGCAGCTTATTAGGGGGCGACTATGGCTACACCTTC. Translated, it gives CASSLLGGDYGYTF.

The chain has TRBV3-1 and TRBJ2-5; D is possibly TRBD1 (6 bases). The closer fit of TRBJ2-7 to the DNA end suggests the J call may be wrong. Per germline, CDR1 LGHDT and CDR2 YNNKEL (reference sequence). The CDR3 sequence is 15 residues long. The CDR3 loop reads CASSQDRAGEYEQYF. In DNA, the CDR3 is TGTGCCAGCAGCCAAGATCGGGCAGGGGAATACGAGCAGTACTTC.

The rearrangement links TRBV18 to TRBJ2-7, with no clear D. Deletions cut 2 bases from V and 7 bases from J, with 12 bases between. This CDR3 is built from 13 residues. The germline V gene encodes CDR1 KGHSH and CDR2 LQKENI. DNA of the CDR3: TGTGCCAGCTCACCAGAGATAGAGAATGAGCAGTACTTC. Protein product: CASSPEIENEQYF. The full variable domain, completed using reference TRBV18 and TRBJ2-7, is NAGVMQNPRHLVRRRGQEARLRCSPMKGHSHVYWYRQLPEEGLKFMVYLQKENIIDESGMPKERFSAEFPKEGPSILRIQQVVRGDSAAYFCASSPEIENEQYFGPGTRLTVT.

The chain links TRBV29-1 to TRBJ1-1; D might be TRBD1 (5 bases). The V end lost 4 bases, the J end lost 6 bases, and 15 bases lay between the germline ends. The CDR3 loop spans 13 amino acids. Germline CDR1 SQVTM, CDR2 ANQGSEA. Here the CDR3 DNA reads TGCAGCGTTGCCCGGGGGGGGAGGGCTGAAGCTTTCTTT. Translation: CSVARGGRAEAFF.

As for this clonotype: A much larger clone differs by one base, so this may be a read error. The chain uses TRBV7-2 and TRBJ2-3; D is unclear. CDR3 size: 14 residues. From germline, CDR1 is SGHTA and CDR2 FQGNSA. Trimming stripped 5 bases from V and 8 bases from J, with 17 bases between. This chain's CDR3 is CTSSIRNLQSTQYF. In DNA, the CDR3 is TGTACCAGCAGCATCCGGAACCTACAGTCTACGCAGTATTTT.